These 29 T cell receptor beta chains were sequenced from one sample in a study of blood T cell repertoires in COVID-19. Produced via immunoSEQ multiplex PCR; TCRdb's table is partial and in-frame only. The sample has hundreds of thousands of clones; roughly 85% are singletons. Material: peripheral blood. The receptors were sampled from a man aged 40-49 years with acute or convalescent COVID-19.

This clone was detected only once. In nucleotides, the CDR3 is TGTGCCAGCAGCCAAGTGGCGGGGGGGCAAGAGACCCAGTACTTC. Translation: CASSQVAGGQETQYF. J is TRBJ2-5 and V is TRBV3-1 (or the pseudogene TRBV3-2); 9 bases match TRBD2. The junction had 2 bases not matched to a gene; V was cut back by 1 base and J by 2 bases. The germline gives CDR1 LGHDT, CDR2 YNNKEL (reference sequence). There are 15 residues in the CDR3.

This chain joins TRBV7-8 and TRBJ1-3, with D uncertain. Germline V gives CDR1 SGHVS, CDR2 FQNEAQ. Trimming cost V 8 bases and J 0 bases, with 8 bases left between them. The CDR3 sequence is 13 residues long. The CDR3: CASSPGSGNTIYF. CDR3 nucleotide sequence: TGTGCCAGCTCACCGGGCTCTGGAAACACCATATATTTT.

This chain connects TRBV27 to TRBJ2-7; 7 positions agree with TRBD2. The CDR3 extends over 13 amino acids. V was clipped by 4 bases and J by 2 bases; unmatched bases: 2. Germline V gene sequence: CDR1 MNHEY, CDR2 SMNVEV (reference sequence). CDR3 in amino acids: CASSSGGPYEQYF. In nucleotides, the CDR3 is TGTGCCAGCAGTTCGGGAGGTCCCTACGAGCAGTACTTC.

The chain employs TRBV5-6 and TRBJ2-1; D gene uncertain. This CDR3 contains 15 residues. The germline gives CDR1 SGHDT, CDR2 YYEEEE. With 0 bases removed from V and 0 bases from J, the gap between germline ends came to 7 bases. The CDR3 region is CASSLVQSSYNEQFF. The CDR3 DNA follows: TGTGCCAGCAGCTTGGTACAGTCCTCCTACAATGAGCAGTTCTTC.

In DNA, the CDR3 is TGTGCCAGCAGCCCAATGACAGGGACGGCCTACAATGAGCAGTTCTTC. Its translation: CASSPMTGTAYNEQFF. The rearrangement joins TRBV14 to TRBJ2-1; 7 bases are shared with TRBD1. The junction had 8 bases not matched to a gene; V was cut back by 4 bases and J by 2 bases. The CDR3 has 16 amino acids. Germline CDR1 SGHDN, CDR2 FVKESK.

The chain is built from TRBV7-9 and TRBJ2-7, with D perhaps TRBD2 (5 bases). CDR3 length equals 13 residues. Trimming stripped 4 bases from V and 5 bases from J, with 12 bases between. The germline CDR1 and CDR2 sequences are SEHNR and FQNEAQ (reference sequence). CDR3 sequence: CASSWGSGNEQYF. The CDR3 nucleotides read TGTGCCAGCAGCTGGGGATCGGGAAACGAGCAGTACTTC. The entire variable domain, with the rest obtained from reference TRBV7-9 and TRBJ2-7, is as follows: DTGVSQNPRHKITKRGQNVTFRCDPISEHNRLYWYRQTLGQGPEFLTYFQNEAQLEKSRLLSDRFSAERPKGSFSTLEIQRTEQGDSAMYLCASSWGSGNEQYFGPGTRLTVT.

J is TRBJ2-2 and V is TRBV7-6; TRBD1 aligns across 10 bases. CDR1 and CDR2 from the germline V gene are SGHVS and FNYEAQ. This CDR3 is built from 17 residues. V lost 5 bases and J lost 0; bases outside the gene matches: 6. CDR3 DNA: TGTGCCAGCAGCCTAGGGACAGGGGCGACGAACACCGGGGAGCTGTTTTTT. Translation gives CASSLGTGATNTGELFF.

Turning to this clone: This sample includes further DNA sequences coding for the same CDR3. This rearrangement joins TRBV5-1 to TRBJ2-7; D is ambiguous. Trimming took 3 bases from V and 4 from J, leaving 5 bases between them. Germline V CDR1 and CDR2: SGHRS, YFSETQ. The CDR3 covers 11 residues. CDR3 loop: CASSSLYEQYF. The CDR3 DNA reads TGCGCCAGCAGCTCTCTGTACGAGCAGTACTTC.

Comments on this clone: Other DNA sequences in the sample encode the same CDR3. The V gene is TRBV20-1, the J gene TRBJ1-1, with D possibly being TRBD1 (6 bases). The germline gives CDR1 DFQATT, CDR2 SNEGSKA (reference sequence). The CDR3 is 10 amino acids. Trimming removed 6 bases from V and 7 bases from J, with 9 bases in between. The CDR3 sequence is CSAIRGEAFF. The CDR3 DNA sequence: TGCAGTGCCATCAGGGGTGAAGCTTTCTTT.

The table lists this clone with a count of one. The V gene is TRBV6-6, the J gene TRBJ1-2; 10 positions agree with TRBD1. CDR1 is MNHNY and CDR2 is SVGAGI in the germline V gene (reference sequence). The junction had 7 bases not matched to a gene; V was cut back by 4 bases and J by 8 bases. The CDR3 consists of 14 residues. The chain's CDR3 is CASSFDRGLGGYTF. DNA of the CDR3: TGTGCCAGCAGTTTCGACAGGGGGCTTGGAGGCTACACCTTC.

The J gene is TRBJ1-2, the V gene TRBV5-4; 10 bases are a match to TRBD1. Germline trimming cut 5 bases from V and 4 bases from J; bases unmatched to any gene: 5. The germline V gene encodes CDR1 SGHNT and CDR2 YYREEE (reference sequence). CDR3 length: 14 residues. The CDR3 loop reads CASRDDRGLYGYTF. Written as DNA, the CDR3 is TGTGCCAGCAGGGACGACAGGGGGCTCTATGGCTACACCTTC.

This chain connects TRBV10-3 to TRBJ2-1; 14 nucleotides line up with TRBD2. V trimming: 8 bases; J trimming: 7 bases; junction bases outside the gene matches: 10. Per the germline V gene, CDR1 is ENHRY and CDR2 is SYGVKD. The CDR3 loop spans 16 amino acids. DNA of the CDR3: TGTGCCATCTCGACTAGCGGGGGGGAGGGGAGGAATGAGCAGTTCTTC. Amino acids: CAISTSGGEGRNEQFF.

The CDR3 loop reads CATSRGTSGGPGRETQYF. The CDR3, as DNA: TGTGCCACCAGCAGAGGGACTAGCGGGGGCCCCGGCAGAGAGACCCAGTACTTC. This sequence joins TRBV15 and TRBJ2-5; 13 nucleotides match TRBD2. With V trimmed by 1 base and J by 4 bases, 9 bases remained unmatched. The germline CDR1 and CDR2 sequences are LNHNV and YYDKDF (reference sequence). The CDR3 is 18 amino acids.

The V gene is TRBV6-5, the J gene TRBJ2-2, with D hard to call. Per germline, CDR1 MNHEY and CDR2 SVGAGI. The CDR3 contains 11 residues. The V end lost 7 bases, the J end lost 6 bases, and 6 bases lay between the germline ends. The CDR3 sequence is CASTEAGELFF. The CDR3 coding sequence is TGTGCCAGCACCGAGGCCGGGGAGCTGTTTTTT.

This clone was seen once. The chain is built from TRBV19 and TRBJ2-4; D is possibly TRBD2 (5 bases). V lost 7 bases to trimming and J lost 0 bases, with 10 bases between them. Germline CDR1 reads LNHDA; CDR2 reads SQIVND (reference sequence). The CDR3 length is 14 residues. The CDR3 nucleotides are TGTGCCAGTAACTTGGAGGTAGCCAAAAACATTCAGTACTTC. Its translation is CASNLEVAKNIQYF.

The chain recombines TRBV27 with TRBJ1-2; D unclear. Germline CDR1 is MNHEY and CDR2 is SMNVEV (reference sequence). Trimming removed 5 bases at V and 4 bases at J, with 8 bases between. This CDR3 comprises 12 residues. This CDR3 is CASSLRGYGYTF. The CDR3 DNA follows: TGTGCCAGCAGTCTCAGAGGCTATGGCTACACCTTC.

V usage is TRBV13 and J usage is TRBJ2-5; 8 bases fit TRBD2. Germline V gene data show CDR1 as PRHDT and CDR2 as FYEKMQ (reference sequence). This CDR3 is built from 14 residues. J gave up 2 bases and V 4 bases, and 3 bases lay outside the gene matches. The CDR3 here is CASSSPGGQETQYF. CDR3 bases: TGTGCCAGCAGCTCGCCGGGGGGGCAAGAGACCCAGTACTTC.

Comment on this clone: The sample has other DNA sequences that encode this CDR3 too. V and J are TRBV15 and TRBJ2-7, with a weak D call TRBD2 (5 bases). Per the germline V gene, CDR1 is LNHNV and CDR2 is YYDKDF (reference sequence). The CDR3 has 13 amino acids. The V end was cut by 0 bases, the J end by 7 bases, with 10 bases between. The CDR3 region has the DNA TGTGCCACCAGCAGAGATCGGGGAAGAGAGCAGTACTTC. The encoded protein is CATSRDRGREQYF.

The V call is TRBV7-9, the J call TRBJ2-7; 7 nucleotides agree with TRBD1. V was clipped by 2 bases and J by 0 bases; unmatched bases: 4. The CDR3 is made up of 15 amino acids. Germline assignment: CDR1 SEHNR and CDR2 FQNEAQ (reference sequence). The CDR3 DNA reads TGTGCCAGCAGCTTAAACAGGGGACGCTCCTACGAGCAGTACTTC. Protein product: CASSLNRGRSYEQYF.

The chain combines TRBV5-4 with TRBJ2-1, with D unresolved. This CDR3 has 15 amino acids. V was pared by 4 bases and J by 3 bases, with 14 bases between. The germline gives CDR1 SGHNT, CDR2 YYREEE (reference sequence). CDR3 loop: CASSPGSKGYNEQFF. The CDR3 DNA reads as TGTGCCAGCAGCCCCGGGTCCAAAGGCTACAATGAGCAGTTCTTC.

The J gene is TRBJ1-1, the V gene TRBV28; D gene uncertain. This CDR3 has 12 residues. Trimming took 5 bases from V and 11 from J, leaving 15 bases between them. Looked up from germline, CDR1 is MDHEN and CDR2 is SYDVKM. This CDR3 reads CASSKGSQRAFF. The CDR3 DNA follows: TGTGCCAGCAGTAAAGGATCTCAGCGGGCTTTCTTT.

The chain recombines TRBV28 with TRBJ2-1, with D possibly matching TRBD1 (6 bases). Trimming left V 4 bases short and J 4 bases short, with 17 bases between. The CDR3 covers 16 residues. CDR1 and CDR2 (germline): MDHEN, SYDVKM. CDR3: CASSSNTWDMYNEQFF. The CDR3, as DNA: TGTGCCAGCAGTTCGAATACTTGGGACATGTACAATGAGCAGTTCTTC.

With respect to this clone: Other DNA variants within this sample encode the same CDR3. This chain connects TRBV5-4 to TRBJ2-3; 11 positions agree with TRBD1. After removal of 4 bases from V and 4 bases from J, the junction contained 5 bases not matched to a gene. The germline CDR1 and CDR2 sequences are SGHNT and YYREEE (reference sequence). The CDR3 is made up of 15 amino acids. In DNA form, the CDR3 reads TGTGCCAGCAGCCTTGGACAGGGGGCCCCAGATACGCAGTATTTT. It encodes CASSLGQGAPDTQYF.

This clone was counted between two and nine times. The V and J genes are TRBV7-9 and TRBJ2-5; TRBD1 matches 10 bases. The CDR3 consists of 14 residues. Looked up from germline, CDR1 is SEHNR and CDR2 is FQNEAQ (reference sequence). Trimming took 4 bases from V and 5 from J; bases not matched to a gene: 4. Written as DNA, the CDR3 is TGTGCCAGCAGCTCTCGGACAGGGGGGGAGACCCAGTACTTC. Protein sequence: CASSSRTGGETQYF.

Here the CDR3 DNA reads TGTGCCAGCTCACTTACCCGGCAGGGCGGCTCCTACGAGCAGTACTTC. Protein: CASSLTRQGGSYEQYF. The chain links TRBV18 to TRBJ2-7; weak D call: TRBD1 (5 bases). The CDR3 consists of 16 residues. The germline V gene encodes CDR1 KGHSH and CDR2 LQKENI. The germline V and J ends were trimmed by 4 bases and 0 bases, with 16 bases remaining between them.

CDR3 sequence (DNA): TGTGCCAGTAGTATGGTAAGGGGCGAAGCTTTCTTT. Its protein product is CASSMVRGEAFF. The rearrangement links TRBV19 to TRBJ1-1; a possible D gene is TRBD1 (5 bases). Germline V gives CDR1 LNHDA, CDR2 SQIVND (reference sequence). With 3 bases removed from V and 8 bases from J, the gap between germline ends came to 10 bases. The CDR3 has 12 amino acids. Drawing the rest from reference TRBV19 and TRBJ1-1, the complete variable domain is DGGITQSPKYLFRKEGQNVTLSCEQNLNHDAMYWYRQDPGQGLRLIYYSQIVNDFQKGDIAEGYSVSREKKESFPLTVTSAQKNPTAFYLCASSMVRGEAFFGQGTRLTVV.

The J gene is TRBJ1-1, the V gene TRBV6-5, with D possibly matching TRBD1 (5 bases). Germline CDR1 MNHEY, CDR2 SVGAGI. V lost 6 bases, J lost 5 bases, and 16 bases lay in between. The CDR3 length is 14 residues. The CDR3 loop is CASRLEPGGTEAFF. CDR3 bases: TGTGCCAGCAGATTAGAACCGGGGGGTACTGAAGCTTTCTTT.

The table lists this clone with a count of one. The CDR3 here is CASSSNYDEQYF. CDR3 nucleotides: TGTGCCAGCAGTTCCAACTACGACGAGCAGTACTTC. The chain joins TRBV27 to TRBJ2-7, with no clear D. The CDR3 consists of 12 residues. Deletions cut 4 bases from V and 5 bases from J, with 9 bases between. The germline gives CDR1 MNHEY, CDR2 SMNVEV (reference sequence).

J is TRBJ2-2 and V is TRBV7-3; 9 bases are shared with TRBD2. J was trimmed by 7 bases and V by 5 bases; bases with no gene match: 8. The CDR3 length is 15 residues. CDR1 and CDR2 (germline): SGHTA, FQGTGA. The CDR3 spells CASSPAGGEGGELFF. The CDR3 DNA sequence: TGTGCCAGCAGCCCCGCGGGAGGGGAGGGCGGGGAGCTGTTTTTT.